A single sample is the source of the 8 T cell receptor beta chains below, sequenced in a study of CD8 T cells in ankylosing spondylitis. TCRdb passed the 5' RACE reads through MiXCR, listing each CDR3 protein once. The table records around 130,000 distinct CDR3 sequences, approximately 17% of them present only once. General study findings and limits: In ankylosing spondylitis blood, a motif of several highly homologous TCR beta variants appeared characteristic.

These receptors have no known antigen. The sample was blood, either unsorted or a sorted T cell fraction (not recorded which). These receptors were obtained from a male donor with ankylosing spondylitis.

This chain's CDR3 is CASSQDIFELAGALSLNEQFF. The CDR3 DNA reads as TGTGCCAGCAGCCAAGATATTTTTGAACTAGCGGGAGCTCTTTCTCTCAATGAGCAGTTCTTC. The rearrangement joins TRBV14 to TRBJ2-1; 11 bases are shared with TRBD2. V was clipped by 0 bases and J by 6 bases; unmatched bases: 19. The germline CDR1 and CDR2 sequences are SGHDN and FVKESK. The CDR3 runs 21 residues. The entire variable domain, with the rest obtained from reference TRBV14 and TRBJ2-1, is as follows: EAGVTQFPSHSVIEKGQTVTLRCDPISGHDNLYWYRRVMGKEIKFLLHFVKESKQDESGMPNNRFLAERTGGTYSTLKVQPAELEDSGVYFCASSQDIFELAGALSLNEQFFGPGTRLTVL.

This sequence joins TRBV4-2 and TRBJ2-1, with TRBD2 matching over 8 bases. Germline V gives CDR1 LGHNA, CDR2 YNFKEQ. The length of the CDR3 is 17 residues. V lost 0 bases, J lost 0 bases, and 4 bases stayed unmatched. In DNA form, the CDR3 reads TGTGCCAGCAGCCAAGAACAAGCGGGAGACTCCTACAATGAGCAGTTCTTC. Its translation: CASSQEQAGDSYNEQFF.

This clonotype was counted ten times or more. The chain is built from TRBV5-1 and TRBJ1-4; 8 bases are shared with TRBD1. The trim removed 2 bases at V and 7 bases at J, leaving 4 bases unmatched. In germline, CDR1 is SGHRS, CDR2 YFSETQ. CDR3 length equals 14 residues. The CDR3 loop is CASSLGQGFEKLFF. The CDR3 DNA sequence: TGCGCCAGCAGCTTAGGACAGGGTTTTGAAAAACTGTTTTTT.

The V call is TRBV7-8, the J call TRBJ2-1; D may be TRBD1 or TRBD2 (6 bases each). Germline CDR1 is SGHVS and CDR2 is FQNEAQ. The CDR3 totals 17 residues. V lost 2 bases to trimming and J lost 4 bases, with 18 bases between them. In nucleotides, the CDR3 is TGTGCCAGCAGCTTAACGCGGAACCGAGGGGGGTACAATGAGCAGTTCTTC. Its translation: CASSLTRNRGGYNEQFF.

This clonotype was seen more than once but under ten times. V usage is TRBV12-3 or TRBV12-4 and J usage is TRBJ1-3, with no clear D. This CDR3 is 15 amino acids long. The ends were cut back, 3 bases at V and 0 bases at J, with 9 bases in the middle. The CDR3 loop reads CASSFFGFSGNTIYF. CDR3 coding DNA: TGTGCCAGCAGTTTTTTTGGGTTCTCTGGAAACACCATATATTTT.

V usage is TRBV7-2 and J usage is TRBJ2-7; 8 bases map to TRBD2. This CDR3 comprises 16 residues. Germline V lookup: CDR1 SGHTA, CDR2 FQGNSA. V was pared by 1 base and J by 2 bases, with 7 bases of the junction left unmatched. The CDR3 loop is CASSLGRLASTYEQYF. The CDR3 DNA sequence: TGTGCCAGCAGCTTAGGTCGACTAGCGTCTACCTACGAGCAGTACTTC.

This chain joins TRBV7-6 and TRBJ2-7; the D is unclear. Trimming pared 5 bases from V and 3 bases from J, leaving 8 bases between. The CDR3 is 12 amino acids. CDR1 and CDR2 (germline): SGHVS, FNYEAQ. The CDR3 DNA is TGTGCCAGCAGCATCTGGGGCTACGAGCAGTACTTC. This gives the protein CASSIWGYEQYF. Using reference TRBV7-6 and TRBJ2-7 for the parts outside the CDR3, the full variable domain is GAGVSQSPRYKVTKRGQDVALRCDPISGHVSLYWYRQALGQGPEFLTYFNYEAQQDKSGLPNDRFSAERPEGSISTLTIQRTEQRDSAMYRCASSIWGYEQYFGPGTRLTVT.

J is TRBJ2-7 and V is TRBV4-3; 9 bases line up with TRBD2. CDR1 and CDR2 (germline): LGHNA, YSLEER. This CDR3 contains 14 residues. V was clipped by 4 bases and J by 2 bases; unmatched bases: 3. Here the CDR3 reads CASSLAGDTYEQYF. CDR3 coding DNA: TGCGCCAGCAGCCTAGCGGGAGACACCTACGAGCAGTACTTC.